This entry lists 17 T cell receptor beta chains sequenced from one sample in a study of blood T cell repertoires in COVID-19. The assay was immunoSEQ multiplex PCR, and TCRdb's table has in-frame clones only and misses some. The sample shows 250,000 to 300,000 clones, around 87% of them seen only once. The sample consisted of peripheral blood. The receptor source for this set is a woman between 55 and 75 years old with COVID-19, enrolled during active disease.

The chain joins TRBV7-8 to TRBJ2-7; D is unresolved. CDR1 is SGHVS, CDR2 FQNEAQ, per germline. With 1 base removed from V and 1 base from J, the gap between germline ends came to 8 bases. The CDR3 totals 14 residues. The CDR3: CASSLEGESYEQYF. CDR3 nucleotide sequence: TGTGCCAGCAGCTTAGAAGGAGAATCCTACGAGCAGTACTTC.

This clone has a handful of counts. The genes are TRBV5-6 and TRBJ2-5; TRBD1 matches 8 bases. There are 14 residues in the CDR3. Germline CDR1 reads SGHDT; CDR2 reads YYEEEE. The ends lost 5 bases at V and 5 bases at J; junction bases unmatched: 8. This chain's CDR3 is CASSSGQGWETQYF. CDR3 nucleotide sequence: TGTGCCAGCAGTTCCGGACAGGGCTGGGAGACCCAGTACTTC. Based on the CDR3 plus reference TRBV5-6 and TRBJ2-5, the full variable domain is DAGVTQSPTHLIKTRGQQVTLRCSPKSGHDTVSWYQQALGQGPQFIFQYYEEEERQRGNFPDRFSGHQFPNYSSELNVNALLLGDSALYLCASSSGQGWETQYFGPGTRLLVL.

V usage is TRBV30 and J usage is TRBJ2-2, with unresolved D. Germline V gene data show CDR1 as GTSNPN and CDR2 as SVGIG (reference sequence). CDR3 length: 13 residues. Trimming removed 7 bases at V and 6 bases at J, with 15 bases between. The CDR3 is CAFQRFLPGELFF. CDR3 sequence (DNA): TGTGCCTTCCAGCGTTTCCTACCCGGGGAGCTGTTTTTT.

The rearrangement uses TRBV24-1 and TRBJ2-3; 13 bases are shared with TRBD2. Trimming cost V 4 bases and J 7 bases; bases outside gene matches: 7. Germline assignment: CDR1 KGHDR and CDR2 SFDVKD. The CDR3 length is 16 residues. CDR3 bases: TGTGCCACCAGTGACCCAACTAGCGGGAGGGCCAATACGCAGTATTTT. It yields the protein CATSDPTSGRANTQYF.

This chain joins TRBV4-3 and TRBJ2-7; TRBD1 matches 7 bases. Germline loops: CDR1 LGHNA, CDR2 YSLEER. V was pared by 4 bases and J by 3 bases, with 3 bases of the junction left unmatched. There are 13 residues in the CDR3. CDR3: CASSRSGGYEQYF. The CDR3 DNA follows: TGCGCCAGCAGCCGTTCAGGGGGCTACGAGCAGTACTTC.

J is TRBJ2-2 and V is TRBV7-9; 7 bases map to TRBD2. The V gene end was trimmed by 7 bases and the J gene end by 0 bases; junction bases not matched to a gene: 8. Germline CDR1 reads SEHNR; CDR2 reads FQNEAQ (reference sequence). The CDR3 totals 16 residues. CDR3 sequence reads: CASTLGAGTNTGELFF. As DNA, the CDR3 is TGTGCCAGCACCCTCGGAGCGGGAACGAACACCGGGGAGCTGTTTTTT.

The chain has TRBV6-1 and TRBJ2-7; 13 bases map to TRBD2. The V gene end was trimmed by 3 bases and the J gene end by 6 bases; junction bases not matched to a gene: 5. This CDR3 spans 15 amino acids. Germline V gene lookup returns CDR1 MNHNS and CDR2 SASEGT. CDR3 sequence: CASSERTSGSGEQYF. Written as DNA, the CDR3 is TGTGCCAGCAGTGAGCGGACTAGCGGGAGCGGCGAGCAGTACTTC.

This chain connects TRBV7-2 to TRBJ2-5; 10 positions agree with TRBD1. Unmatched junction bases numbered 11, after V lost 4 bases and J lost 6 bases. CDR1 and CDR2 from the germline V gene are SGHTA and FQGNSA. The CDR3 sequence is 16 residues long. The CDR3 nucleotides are TGTGCCAGCAGCTCCGGGGGACAGGGGAGATCTCAGACCCAGTACTTC. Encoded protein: CASSSGGQGRSQTQYF. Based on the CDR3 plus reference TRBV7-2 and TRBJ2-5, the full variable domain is GAGVSQSPSNKVTEKGKDVELRCDPISGHTALYWYRQSLGQGLEFLIYFQGNSAPDKSGLPSDRFSAERTGGSVSTLTIQRTQQEDSAVYLCASSSGGQGRSQTQYFGPGTRLLVL.

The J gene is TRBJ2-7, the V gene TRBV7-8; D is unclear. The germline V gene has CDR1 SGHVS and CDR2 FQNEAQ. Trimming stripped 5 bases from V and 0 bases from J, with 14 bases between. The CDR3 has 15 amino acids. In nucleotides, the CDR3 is TGTGCCAGCAGCCCCCGCCGCACAACCTCCTACGAGCAGTACTTC. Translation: CASSPRRTTSYEQYF.

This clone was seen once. The CDR3 sequence is CASTAGLTDTQYF. The DNA for the CDR3 is TGTGCCAGCACCGCGGGTCTAACAGATACGCAGTATTTT. The chain is built from TRBV5-4 and TRBJ2-3; weak D call: TRBD2 (5 bases). The V and J ends lost 6 bases and 3 bases respectively, with 11 bases between them. CDR3 length: 13 residues. Germline loops: CDR1 SGHNT, CDR2 YYREEE (reference sequence).

The CDR3 coding sequence is TGTGCCAGCAGATGGACAGGGGGGACTCAGCCCCAGCATTTT. This sequence encodes CASRWTGGTQPQHF. This sequence joins TRBV28 and TRBJ1-5; 10 bases map to TRBD1. V lost 6 bases and J lost 6; bases outside the gene matches: 5. The V gene's germline CDR1 is MDHEN and CDR2 SYDVKM. The CDR3 consists of 14 residues.

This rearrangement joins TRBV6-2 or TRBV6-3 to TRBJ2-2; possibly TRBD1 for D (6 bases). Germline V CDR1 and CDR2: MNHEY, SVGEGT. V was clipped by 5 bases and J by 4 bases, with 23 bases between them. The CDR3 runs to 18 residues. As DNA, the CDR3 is TGTGCCAGCAGTCTTACTAGGAGAACAGGGTATGGCACCGGGGAGCTGTTTTTT. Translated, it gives CASSLTRRTGYGTGELFF.

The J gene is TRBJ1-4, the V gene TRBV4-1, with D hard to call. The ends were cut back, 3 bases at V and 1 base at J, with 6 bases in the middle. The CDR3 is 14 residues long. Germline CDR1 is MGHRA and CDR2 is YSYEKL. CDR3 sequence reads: CASSHGLTNEKLFF. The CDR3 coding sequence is TGCGCCAGCAGCCACGGGTTAACTAATGAAAAACTGTTTTTT.

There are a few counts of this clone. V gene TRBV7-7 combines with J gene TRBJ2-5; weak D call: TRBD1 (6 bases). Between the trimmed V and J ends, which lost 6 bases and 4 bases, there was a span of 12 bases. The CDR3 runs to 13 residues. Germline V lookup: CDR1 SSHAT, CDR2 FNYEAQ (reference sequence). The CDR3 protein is CASSYRVGETQYF. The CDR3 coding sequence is TGTGCCAGCAGTTACAGGGTCGGAGAGACCCAGTACTTC.

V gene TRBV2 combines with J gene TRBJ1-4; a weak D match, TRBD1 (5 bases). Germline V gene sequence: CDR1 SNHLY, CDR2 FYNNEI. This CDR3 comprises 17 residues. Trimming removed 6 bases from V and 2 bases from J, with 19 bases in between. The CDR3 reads CASSGYLWGDTNEKLFF. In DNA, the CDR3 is TGTGCCAGCAGCGGGTATTTGTGGGGCGATACTAATGAAAAACTGTTTTTT.

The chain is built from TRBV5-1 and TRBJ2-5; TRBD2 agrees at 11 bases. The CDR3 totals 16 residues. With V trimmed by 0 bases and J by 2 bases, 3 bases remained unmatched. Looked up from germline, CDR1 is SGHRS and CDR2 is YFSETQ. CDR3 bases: TGCGCCAGCAGCTTGGTGGCTAGCGGGGGGCAAGAGACCCAGTACTTC. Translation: CASSLVASGGQETQYF.

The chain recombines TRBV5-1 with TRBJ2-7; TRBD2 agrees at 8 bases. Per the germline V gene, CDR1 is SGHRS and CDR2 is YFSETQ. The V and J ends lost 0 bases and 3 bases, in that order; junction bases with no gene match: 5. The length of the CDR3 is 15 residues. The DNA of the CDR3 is TGCGCCAGCAGCTTGGCCTCTAGCGGGCTCTACGAGCAGTACTTC. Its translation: CASSLASSGLYEQYF.